The present entry profiles one TCR beta chain with its context. The germline CDR1 and CDR2 sequences are MDHEN and SYDVKM. V was clipped by 10 bases and J by 4 bases, with 16 bases between them. CDR3 length equals 13 residues. The source of the sample is a study of cytomegalovirus exposure and HLA in healthy donors. The table came from immunoSEQ multiplex PCR; TCRdb's copy has only in-frame clones and leaves some out. Of 200,000 to 250,000 clones in the sample, roughly 84% were seen once. The sequenced sample consisted of PBMCs. The sequence derives from a woman aged 25 to 39 in good health and CMV-seropositive. The chain carries TRBV28 and TRBJ1-2; D not resolved. The DNA for the CDR3 is TGTGCCACCTCGGGAGCTACTGTCTATGGCTACACCTTC. Translated: CATSGATVYGYTF.